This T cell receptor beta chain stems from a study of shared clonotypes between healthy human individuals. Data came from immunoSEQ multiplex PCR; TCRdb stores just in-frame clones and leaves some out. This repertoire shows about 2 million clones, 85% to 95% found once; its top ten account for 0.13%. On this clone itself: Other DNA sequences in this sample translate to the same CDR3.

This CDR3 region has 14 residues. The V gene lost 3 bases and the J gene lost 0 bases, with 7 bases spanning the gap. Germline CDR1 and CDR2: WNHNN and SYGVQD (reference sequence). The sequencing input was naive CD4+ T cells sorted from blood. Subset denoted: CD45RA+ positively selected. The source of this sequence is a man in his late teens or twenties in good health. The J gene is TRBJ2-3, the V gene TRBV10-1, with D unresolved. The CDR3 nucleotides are TGCGCCAGCAGTGAAGGGCGAAGCACAGATACGCAGTATTTT. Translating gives CASSEGRSTDTQYF.